This T cell receptor (beta chain) was captured by sequencing in a study of blood T cell repertoires in COVID-19. Study-wide background: From the United States, Italy and Spain came samples of acute and convalescent COVID-19. PBMCs, B-cell-depleted T cells, or T cells provided the cDNA or gDNA that made up the material.

V was cut by 6 bases and J by 5 bases, with 9 bases left in between. The CDR3 consists of 12 residues. Germline CDR1 reads SGDLS; CDR2 reads YYNGEE. Clones were read by immunoSEQ multiplex PCR, and TCRdb kept only the in-frame ones, dropping some. The sample contains some 80,000 clones, about 73% of which appear only once. The V and J genes are TRBV9 and TRBJ2-1; tentative D call: TRBD2 (6 bases). The sequenced sample consisted of peripheral blood. The TCR comes from a man aged 55 to 70 with COVID-19, enrolled during active disease. The CDR3, as DNA: TGTGCCAGCACGGAGGGTGACAATGAGCAGTTCTTC. Its protein is CASTEGDNEQFF.